One and the same sample provided the 7 T cell receptor beta chains below, sequenced in a study of Ad26.COV2.S vaccination and SARS-CoV-2 variants. Here immunoSEQ multiplex PCR was the method, and the copy in TCRdb shows in-frame clones only, minus some. There are almost 400,000 clones in the sample; 89% occur only once, and around 2% lies in the top ten. This sample's treatment: roughly 19 received Ad26.COV2.S at low or high dose, single or two shots; about 5 received placebo; per-sample allocation not given. The investigators took samples on day 63 after the first vaccine or placebo injection. The sample consisted of peripheral blood, taken in a trial of Ad26.COV2.S vaccine versus placebo. The receptors were sampled from a person between 18 and 65 years old who received the Ad26.COV2.S COVID-19 vaccine or a placebo.

The chain combines TRBV29-1 with TRBJ1-5; 7 bases agree with TRBD1. V lost 6 bases to trimming and J lost 4 bases; unmatched junction nucleotides: 6. The CDR3 runs 13 residues. Germline CDR1 and CDR2: SQVTM and ANQGSEA. The chain's CDR3 is CSVRGTANQPQHF. CDR3 DNA sequence: TGCAGCGTAAGAGGGACAGCGAATCAGCCCCAGCATTTT.

The chain carries TRBV29-1 and TRBJ2-5, with D perhaps TRBD1 (6 bases). The V end was cut by 0 bases, the J end by 1 base, with 9 bases between. The CDR3 totals 14 residues. Looked up from germline, CDR1 is SQVTM and CDR2 is ANQGSEA. In nucleotides, the CDR3 is TGCAGCGTTGAAGACAGGGACATCCAAGAGACCCAGTACTTC. It is translated as CSVEDRDIQETQYF.

V and J are TRBV5-6 and TRBJ2-2; D gene ambiguous. V was shortened by 0 bases and J by 1 base, with 10 bases between the two germline ends. Germline-derived CDR1 and CDR2 are SGHDT and YYEEEE. This CDR3 comprises 16 residues. The chain's CDR3 is CASSLGLAKNTGELFF. The CDR3, as DNA: TGTGCCAGCAGCTTGGGGCTGGCTAAGAACACCGGGGAGCTGTTTTTT.

The chain combines TRBV9 with TRBJ2-1, with TRBD2 identical over 8 bases. The germline CDR1 and CDR2 sequences are SGDLS and YYNGEE. The J segment lost 4 bases and the V segment lost 3 bases, leaving 0 bases of the junction unmatched. The CDR3 extends over 13 amino acids. The CDR3 sequence: CASSAGGYNEQFF. For the CDR3, the DNA is TGTGCCAGCAGCGCGGGGGGGTACAATGAGCAGTTCTTC.

The DNA for the CDR3 is TGTGCCAGCAGCTTAGGCGGGGGACTAGCGGGCCTTCTACCCTACGAGCAGTACTTC. This encodes CASSLGGGLAGLLPYEQYF. V gene TRBV7-8 combines with J gene TRBJ2-7, with TRBD2 matching over 12 bases. This CDR3 is 19 amino acids long. In germline, CDR1 is SGHVS, CDR2 FQNEAQ. Trimming removed 1 base from V and 2 bases from J; junction bases left unmatched: 12.

CDR3 in amino acids: CAWSVGGPGYTF. The CDR3 coding sequence is TGTGCCTGGAGCGTAGGGGGGCCTGGCTACACCTTC. The chain carries TRBV30 and TRBJ1-2, with D maybe TRBD1 (6 bases). The CDR3 runs to 12 residues. Germline lookup yields CDR1 GTSNPN and CDR2 SVGIG (reference sequence). The V end lost 3 bases, the J end lost 7 bases, and 12 bases lay between the germline ends.

The chain uses TRBV3-1 (or the pseudogene TRBV3-2) and TRBJ2-1; D is unresolved. Germline CDR1 reads LGHDT; CDR2 reads YNNKEL (reference sequence). The CDR3 runs to 15 residues. V lost 1 base and J 0 bases, leaving 7 bases between the germline ends. CDR3: CASSQVGSSYNEQFF. CDR3 nucleotide sequence: TGTGCCAGCAGCCAAGTTGGATCCTCCTACAATGAGCAGTTCTTC.